This is a list of T cell receptor beta chains from one sample in a study of beta chain features in type 1 diabetes. This table comes from immunoSEQ multiplex PCR, and its TCRdb copy is limited to in-frame clones, with some not included. This sample has under 800,000 clones, with around a sixth found just once. The sequenced material came from naive CD4+ T cells from blood. Source of these receptors: a man in his late teens or twenties in good health. The CDR3 runs from the conserved cysteine through the conserved F or W. A D gene is named only where the DNA matches it firmly. Not every row has a clone size; where given, it reads once, few, many or a size class.

J,size,D,V,DNA,CDR3
TRBJ2-7,-,-,TRBV6-6,TGTGCCAGCAAGTCGAAAGAGGTTTACGAGCAGTACTTC,CASKSKEVYEQYF
TRBJ2-3,many,-,TRBV7-2,TGTGCCAGCAGCCGTGACTCCGGCACAGATACGCAGTATTTT,CASSRDSGTDTQYF
TRBJ1-3,few,-,TRBV7-9,TGTGCCAGCAGCTTTGGACCCTCTGGAAACACCATATATTTT,CASSFGPSGNTIYF
TRBJ2-7,-,-,TRBV28,TGTGCCATCGGTCGGGAAGGCTACGAGCAGTACTTC,CAIGREGYEQYF
TRBJ2-5,-,TRBD2,TRBV5-1,TGCGCCAGCAGCGCCCCCGGGACTAGTCAAGAGACCCAGTACTTC,CASSAPGTSQETQYF
TRBJ2-2,-,-,TRBV10-3,TGTGCCATCAGTGAGGCCGGCCTAGAACTCACCGGGGAGCTGTTTTTT,CAISEAGLELTGELFF
TRBJ1-5,few,TRBD1,TRBV6-1,TGTGCCAGCAGTGAAGTGGGACAGGTTGGACAGCCCCAGCATTTT,CASSEVGQVGQPQHF
TRBJ1-2,-,TRBD1,TRBV7-2,TGTGCCAGCAGCTTTAGGTTTCAGGGGGGATGCACCTTC,CASSFRFQGGCTF
TRBJ2-7,-,TRBD1,TRBV28,TGTGCCAGCAATGACAGGGGAAGCTCCTACGAGCAGTACTTC,CASNDRGSSYEQYF
TRBJ2-7,-,-,TRBV4-3,TGCGCCAGCAGCCAGAACTCCTACGAGCAGTACTTC,CASSQNSYEQYF
TRBJ1-2,-,-,TRBV2,TGTGCCAGCCTCCCTTCGGCAGGTTTAGATGGCTACACCTTC,CASLPSAGLDGYTF